This TCR beta chain comes out of a study of cytomegalovirus exposure and HLA in healthy donors. The donors gave bone marrow, and they were healthy. Notes on the study in general: Near-uniform donor sequencing depth was presumed by presence/absence analyses.

Comment on this clone: Its antigen is unknown.

Per the germline V gene, CDR1 is SGHRS and CDR2 is YFSETQ. The CDR3 contains 14 residues. The J segment lost 4 bases and the V segment lost 0 bases, leaving 1 base of the junction unmatched. PCR amplification relied on 60 Vbeta primers (plus 13 Jbeta primers). Using immunoSEQ multiplex PCR, the repertoire was profiled, and TCRdb retains in-frame clones only, with some absent. The sample yields fewer than 75,000 clones, around four fifths seen once. The sample comprised PBMCs. The genes are TRBV5-1 and TRBJ1-1; the match to TRBD1 covers 9 bases. The origin of this receptor is a woman aged 30 to 39 in good health and CMV-seronegative. For the CDR3, the DNA is TGCGCCAGCAGCTTGGTACAGGGGGCCACTGAAGCTTTCTTT. Amino acid sequence: CASSLVQGATEAFF.